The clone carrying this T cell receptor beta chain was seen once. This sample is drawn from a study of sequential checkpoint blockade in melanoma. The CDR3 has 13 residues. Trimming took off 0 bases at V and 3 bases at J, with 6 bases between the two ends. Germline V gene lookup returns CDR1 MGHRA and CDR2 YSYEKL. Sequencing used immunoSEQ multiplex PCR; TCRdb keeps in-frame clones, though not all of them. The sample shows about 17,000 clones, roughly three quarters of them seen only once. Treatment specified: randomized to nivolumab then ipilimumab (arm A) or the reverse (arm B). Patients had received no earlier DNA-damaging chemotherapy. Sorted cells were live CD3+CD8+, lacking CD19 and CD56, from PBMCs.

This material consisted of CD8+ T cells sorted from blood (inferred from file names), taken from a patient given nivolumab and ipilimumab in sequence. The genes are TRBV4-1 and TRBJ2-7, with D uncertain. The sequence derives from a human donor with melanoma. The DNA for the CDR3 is TGCGCCAGCAGCCAAGACACCAGCTACGAGCAGTACTTC. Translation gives CASSQDTSYEQYF.